Each of the 10 T cell receptor beta chains below was sequenced from the same sample in a study of somatic mutations in cytotoxic T cells in rheumatoid arthritis. Produced via immunoSEQ multiplex PCR; TCRdb's table is partial and in-frame only. The sample includes 20,000 or so clones, 74% of them seen just once. Sequencing input: CD8+ T cells sorted from blood. The source is a man in his 60s in good health.

This chain connects TRBV7-3 to TRBJ2-7; D possibly corresponds to TRBD1 (6 bases). Trimming cost V 3 bases and J 5 bases, with 14 bases left between them. Germline CDR1 is SGHTA and CDR2 is FQGTGA. The CDR3 runs 14 residues. The CDR3 DNA reads as TGTGCCAGCAGCTTCACCACAGGGTCCCACGAGCAGTACTTC. It specifies CASSFTTGSHEQYF.

The V and J genes are TRBV19 and TRBJ2-7, with TRBD1 matching 7 bases. The ends lost 9 bases at V and 6 bases at J; junction bases unmatched: 8. Germline CDR1 reads LNHDA; CDR2 reads SQIVND (reference sequence). This CDR3 is built from 12 residues. The CDR3 sequence: CASRQGLAEQYF. CDR3 nucleotide sequence: TGTGCCAGCCGACAGGGATTGGCCGAGCAGTACTTC.

V usage is TRBV5-6 and J usage is TRBJ2-2, with TRBD2 identical over 12 bases. The CDR3 length is 19 residues. Germline CDR1 SGHDT, CDR2 YYEEEE. The V and J ends lost 0 bases and 1 base, in that order; junction bases with no gene match: 7. The CDR3 sequence is CASSLASSGGVRNTGELFF. The CDR3 nucleotides read TGTGCCAGCAGCTTGGCGTCTAGCGGGGGGGTACGGAACACCGGGGAGCTGTTTTTT.

The chain carries TRBV13 and TRBJ2-5; 8 bases align to TRBD2. The CDR3 consists of 16 residues. Germline values: CDR1 PRHDT, CDR2 FYEKMQ (reference sequence). Trimming took 2 bases from V and 1 from J; bases not matched to a gene: 6. The CDR3 protein is CASSLPPGGRQETQYF. The CDR3, as DNA: TGTGCCAGCAGCTTACCCCCGGGGGGGCGCCAAGAGACCCAGTACTTC.

This chain joins TRBV5-6 and TRBJ2-3; TRBD1 might be the D (6 bases). V dropped 4 bases and J dropped 0 bases, with 15 bases sitting between them. The germline V gene has CDR1 SGHDT and CDR2 YYEEEE. This CDR3 region has 16 residues. The CDR3 DNA reads as TGTGCCAGCAGCAAGGACAGTTCTACTAGCACAGATACGCAGTATTTT. Protein product: CASSKDSSTSTDTQYF.

This rearrangement joins TRBV5-1 to TRBJ1-6, with D unclear. CDR1 SGHRS and CDR2 YFSETQ come from the germline V gene. Between the trimmed V and J ends, which lost 7 bases and 6 bases, there was a span of 14 bases. CDR3 length: 14 amino acids. CDR3 sequence reads: CASSPPGSNSPLHF. CDR3 DNA sequence: TGCGCCAGCTCCCCCCCGGGGAGTAATTCACCCCTCCACTTT.

The rearrangement joins TRBV19 to TRBJ1-5, with TRBD1 as a possible D gene (5 bases). Germline V gene data show CDR1 as LNHDA and CDR2 as SQIVND (reference sequence). CDR3 size: 13 residues. Trimming pared 5 bases from V and 4 bases from J, leaving 9 bases between. The CDR3 nucleotides are TGTGCCAGTAGTCCGTCAGGGAATCAGCCCCAGCATTTT. It codes for CASSPSGNQPQHF.

This chain uses TRBV6-5 with TRBJ1-6; D is undetermined. CDR3 length: 16 residues. V shed 0 bases and J shed 9 bases, with 15 bases lying between them. Germline-derived CDR1 and CDR2 are MNHEY and SVGAGI. CDR3 nucleotides: TGTGCCAGCAGTTACTCGACGCGCGGGGTGATTTCACCCCTCCACTTT. Amino acid sequence: CASSYSTRGVISPLHF.

The table lists this clone with a count of one. The rearrangement joins TRBV5-6 to TRBJ2-7; D is ambiguous. V lost 0 bases and J lost 4, with 8 bases in between. Per germline, CDR1 SGHDT and CDR2 YYEEEE. The CDR3 extends over 13 amino acids. CDR3 nucleotide sequence: TGTGCCAGCAGCTTGGACTACGCATACGAGCAGTACTTC. This codes for CASSLDYAYEQYF.

This rearrangement joins TRBV10-3 to TRBJ2-2, with 8 bases lining up with TRBD2. CDR3 length: 17 amino acids. Germline V gene lookup returns CDR1 ENHRY and CDR2 SYGVKD. Trimming at V came to 0 bases and at J to 1 base, leaving 4 bases not matched to a gene. CDR3 amino acids: CAISESGLAGNTGELFF. As DNA, the CDR3 is TGTGCCATCAGTGAGTCGGGGCTAGCGGGGAACACCGGGGAGCTGTTTTTT.